This TCR beta chain derives from a study of shared clonotypes between healthy human individuals. Regarding this clone: Its antigen is unknown.

How the authors handled the data: For the immunoSEQ data, sequences were junction-only without quality scores, so filtering differed. Libraries were prepared by immunoSEQ multiplex PCR; TCRdb keeps only in-frame clonotypes and omits some of them. That table furnishes V, J and clone size, whereas the DNA furnished D and trimming. Here the sample spans roughly 1,800,000 clones, approximately 94% being singletons. Overall study results and limits: Investigators expected sequencing depth to affect clonotype sharing among donors.

Naive CD8 cells were CD45RO-negative, positively selected for CCR7, excluding terminally differentiated effector memory CD45RA+ cells. There are 17 residues in the CDR3. Germline loops: CDR1 MNHNS, CDR2 SASEGT. V dropped 2 bases and J dropped 0 bases, with 14 bases sitting between them. The sequencing sample was made of naive CD8+ T cells sorted from blood. The sequence was collected from a man between 18 and 35 years old in good health. The J gene is TRBJ1-3, the V gene TRBV6-1; no clear D. The CDR3 bases are TGTGCCAGCAGTGAACGAGACTGGACCCACTCTGGAAACACCATATATTTT. Residues: CASSERDWTHSGNTIYF.